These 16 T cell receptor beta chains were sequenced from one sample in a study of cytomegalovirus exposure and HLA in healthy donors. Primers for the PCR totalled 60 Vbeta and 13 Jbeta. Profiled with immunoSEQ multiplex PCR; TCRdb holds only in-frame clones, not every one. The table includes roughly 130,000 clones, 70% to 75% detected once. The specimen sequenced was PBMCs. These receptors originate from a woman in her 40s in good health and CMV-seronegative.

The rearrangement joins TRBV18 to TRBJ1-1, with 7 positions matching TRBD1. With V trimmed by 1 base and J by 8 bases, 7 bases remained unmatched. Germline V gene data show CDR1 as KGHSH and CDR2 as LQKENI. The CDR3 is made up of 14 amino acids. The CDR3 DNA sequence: TGTGCCAGCTCACCACAAACAGGACAGGAAGAAGCTTTCTTT. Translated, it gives CASSPQTGQEEAFF. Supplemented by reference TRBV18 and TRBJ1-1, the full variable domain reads NAGVMQNPRHLVRRRGQEARLRCSPMKGHSHVYWYRQLPEEGLKFMVYLQKENIIDESGMPKERFSAEFPKEGPSILRIQQVVRGDSAAYFCASSPQTGQEEAFFGQGTRLTVV.

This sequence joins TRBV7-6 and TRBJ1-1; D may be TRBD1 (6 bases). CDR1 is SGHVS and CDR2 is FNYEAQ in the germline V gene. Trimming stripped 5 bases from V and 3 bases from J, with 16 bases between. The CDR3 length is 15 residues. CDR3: CASSPSRDKHTEAFF. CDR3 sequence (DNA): TGTGCCAGCAGCCCGTCTCGGGACAAGCACACTGAAGCTTTCTTT.

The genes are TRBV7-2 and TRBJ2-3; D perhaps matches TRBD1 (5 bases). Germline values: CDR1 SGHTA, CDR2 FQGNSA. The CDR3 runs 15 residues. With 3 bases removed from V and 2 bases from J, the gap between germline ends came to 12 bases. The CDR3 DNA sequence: TGTGCCAGCAGCTTCGACGGACACTTCACAGATACGCAGTATTTT. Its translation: CASSFDGHFTDTQYF.

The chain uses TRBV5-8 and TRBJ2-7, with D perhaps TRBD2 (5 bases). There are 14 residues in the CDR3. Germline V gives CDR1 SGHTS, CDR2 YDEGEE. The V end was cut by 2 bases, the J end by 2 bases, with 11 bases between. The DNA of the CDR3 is TGTGCCAGCAGCTTAGACCCGGGGACCTACGAGCAGTACTTC. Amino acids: CASSLDPGTYEQYF.

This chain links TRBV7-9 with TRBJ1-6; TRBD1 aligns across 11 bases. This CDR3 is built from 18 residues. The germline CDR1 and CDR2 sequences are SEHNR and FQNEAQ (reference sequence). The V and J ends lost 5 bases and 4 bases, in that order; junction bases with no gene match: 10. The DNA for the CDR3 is TGTGCCAGCAGCCCCGGGACAGGGGGGCCCGGTTATAATTCACCCCTCCACTTT. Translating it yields CASSPGTGGPGYNSPLHF.

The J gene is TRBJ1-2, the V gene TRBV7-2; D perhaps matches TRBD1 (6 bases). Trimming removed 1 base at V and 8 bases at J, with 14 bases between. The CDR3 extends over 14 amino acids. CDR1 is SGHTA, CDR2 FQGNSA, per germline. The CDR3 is CASSLGQVRRGYTF. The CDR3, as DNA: TGTGCCAGCAGCTTAGGACAGGTTCGAAGGGGCTACACCTTC.

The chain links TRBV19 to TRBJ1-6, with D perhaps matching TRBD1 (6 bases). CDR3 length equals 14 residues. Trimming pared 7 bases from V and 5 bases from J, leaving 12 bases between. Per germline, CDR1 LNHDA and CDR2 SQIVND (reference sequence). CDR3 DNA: TGTGCCAGTACTAGGGGGTTGAATAATTCACCCCTCCACTTT. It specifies CASTRGLNNSPLHF.

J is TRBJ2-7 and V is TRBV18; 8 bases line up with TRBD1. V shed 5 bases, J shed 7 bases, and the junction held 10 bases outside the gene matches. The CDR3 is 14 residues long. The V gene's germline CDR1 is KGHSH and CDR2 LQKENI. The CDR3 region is CASSSRGHFREQYV. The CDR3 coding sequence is TGTGCCAGCTCAAGCAGGGGGCACTTCAGGGAGCAGTACGTC.

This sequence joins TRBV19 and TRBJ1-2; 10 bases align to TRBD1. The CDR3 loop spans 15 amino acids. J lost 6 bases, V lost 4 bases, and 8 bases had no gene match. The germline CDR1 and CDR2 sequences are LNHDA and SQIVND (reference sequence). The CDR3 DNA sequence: TGTGCCAGTAGTAGCACCGGGACAGGGGAAAATGGCTACACCTTC. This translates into CASSSTGTGENGYTF.

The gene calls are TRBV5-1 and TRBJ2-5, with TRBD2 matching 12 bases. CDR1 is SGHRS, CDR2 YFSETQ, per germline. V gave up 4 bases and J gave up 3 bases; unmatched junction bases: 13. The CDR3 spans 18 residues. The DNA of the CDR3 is TGCGCCAGCAGCACCGGAGGGAGTTCTAGCGGGGGGGAAGAGACCCAGTACTTC. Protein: CASSTGGSSSGGEETQYF.

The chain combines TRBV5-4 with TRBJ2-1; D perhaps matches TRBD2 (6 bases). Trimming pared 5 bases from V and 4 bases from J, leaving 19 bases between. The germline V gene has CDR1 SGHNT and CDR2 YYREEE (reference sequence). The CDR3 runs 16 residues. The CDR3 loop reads CASSFYRDFIYNEQFF. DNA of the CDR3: TGTGCCAGCAGTTTCTATAGGGACTTTATATACAATGAGCAGTTCTTC.

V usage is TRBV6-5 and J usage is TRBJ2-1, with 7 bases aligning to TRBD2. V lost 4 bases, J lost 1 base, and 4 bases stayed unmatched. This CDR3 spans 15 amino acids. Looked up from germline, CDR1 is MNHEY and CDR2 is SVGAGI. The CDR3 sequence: CASSFASGSYNEQFF. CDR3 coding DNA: TGTGCCAGCAGTTTCGCTAGCGGTTCCTACAATGAGCAGTTCTTC.

In DNA form, the CDR3 reads TGTGCCAGCAGCCAAGATCGGGGGGCCAGTTTCAATGAGCAGTTCTTC. The encoded protein is CASSQDRGASFNEQFF. This chain connects TRBV4-2 to TRBJ2-1, with D perhaps TRBD2 (7 bases). Germline lookup yields CDR1 LGHNA and CDR2 YNFKEQ. This CDR3 spans 16 amino acids. V was pared by 0 bases and J by 6 bases, with 15 bases between.

As DNA, the CDR3 is TGTGCCAGCAGCTCGCGACTAGCGGGGGAGAACCAAGAGACCCAGTACTTC. Amino acid sequence: CASSSRLAGENQETQYF. The gene calls are TRBV5-4 and TRBJ2-5, with 12 bases lining up with TRBD2. The CDR3 is made up of 17 amino acids. With V trimmed by 3 bases and J by 0 bases, 6 bases remained unmatched. CDR1 SGHNT and CDR2 YYREEE come from the germline V gene (reference sequence).

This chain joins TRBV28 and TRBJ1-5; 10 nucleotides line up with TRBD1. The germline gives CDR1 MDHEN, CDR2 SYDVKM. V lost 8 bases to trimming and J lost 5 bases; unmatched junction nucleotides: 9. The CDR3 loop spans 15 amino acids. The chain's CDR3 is CASRPRDRGYQPQHF. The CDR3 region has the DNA TGTGCCAGCCGCCCCCGGGACAGGGGCTATCAGCCCCAGCATTTT.

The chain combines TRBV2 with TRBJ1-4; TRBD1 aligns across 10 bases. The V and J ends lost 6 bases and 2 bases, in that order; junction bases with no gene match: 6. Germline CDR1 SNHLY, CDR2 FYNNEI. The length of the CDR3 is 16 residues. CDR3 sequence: CASRRQGARTNEKLFF. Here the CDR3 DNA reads TGTGCCAGCAGGAGACAGGGGGCGCGTACTAATGAAAAACTGTTTTTT. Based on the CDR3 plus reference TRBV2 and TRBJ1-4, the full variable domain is EPEVTQTPSHQVTQMGQEVILRCVPISNHLYFYWYRQILGQKVEFLVSFYNNEISEKSEIFDDQFSVERPDGSNFTLKIRSTKLEDSAMYFCASRRQGARTNEKLFFGSGTQLSVL.